This T cell receptor beta chain was observed in a study of T-cell memory formation after mild COVID-19. This clonotype came up once. What it binds is unknown. From 5'RACE with constant-segment primers came TCR alpha and TCR beta cDNA libraries that carried sample barcodes and UMIs. Each CDR3 protein is one row after TCRdb ran MiXCR on the 5' RACE reads. The data contain about 500,000 distinct CDR3 sequences, roughly 22% of them seen just once; the ten biggest clones take up 9.5% to 15%. V lost 0 bases and J lost 0, with 9 bases in between. The germline CDR1 and CDR2 sequences are MNHEY and SVGAGI. The CDR3 length is 16 residues. Study-wide findings and caveats: CD4+ contracting clones lay mainly in CM and EM, CD8+ ones in EMRA.

This clonotype was obtained from an adult woman who had mild COVID-19 (a few samples of this study predate the infection). Cell type and time point are not known. This chain uses TRBV6-5 with TRBJ2-1; the D gene is possibly TRBD1 (6 bases). Sequencing input: PBMCs or a T cell subset sorted from them (not recorded which). Written as DNA, the CDR3 is TGTGCCAGCAGTTACTCAGCAGGGGTCTCCTACAATGAGCAGTTCTTC. This gives the protein CASSYSAGVSYNEQFF.